The 29 T cell receptor beta chains below all came from one sample that was sequenced in a study of T cell repertoires in cytomegalovirus infection. MiXCR was run by TCRdb on the reads, yielding one entry per CDR3 protein. The sample has 270,000 or so distinct CDR3 sequences, approximately 15% seen once. Sequenced sample: CD8+ T cells from PBMCs. The receptor set was obtained from a human donor in good health (CMV status not recorded). Some clones in this sample may be carry-over from other donors' samples.

DNA of the CDR3: TGTGCCAGCAGCCTAGAGACGGACGAGCAGTACTTC. It is translated as CASSLETDEQYF. This chain links TRBV7-4 with TRBJ2-7, with D unresolved. V was clipped by 5 bases and J by 5 bases, with 10 bases between them. The CDR3 has 12 residues. Germline CDR1 and CDR2: SGHVT and SQSDAQ.

Many counts were recorded for this clonotype. The chain links TRBV7-3 to TRBJ2-1, with D perhaps matching TRBD1 (6 bases). In germline, CDR1 is SGHTA, CDR2 FQGTGA. V lost 2 bases and J lost 7, with 12 bases in between. The CDR3 sequence is 14 residues long. CDR3 nucleotide sequence: TGTGCCAGCAGCTTAGACCCAGGGGCAAATGAGCAGTTCTTC. Protein: CASSLDPGANEQFF.

This clonotype was seen only a few times. The V and J genes are TRBV9 and TRBJ1-2; possible D gene TRBD1, 5 bases. This CDR3 is built from 15 residues. V lost 0 bases, J lost 4 bases, and 13 bases lay in between. Germline lookup yields CDR1 SGDLS and CDR2 YYNGEE. DNA of the CDR3: TGTGCCAGCAGCGTAGATATGTCCGGGGCCTATGGCTACACCTTC. Translation gives CASSVDMSGAYGYTF.

Regarding this clonotype: A read error may explain this, as a much larger clone is one base away. The V call is TRBV7-9, the J call TRBJ2-2; TRBD1 or TRBD2 may be the D gene (6 bases each). This CDR3 region has 16 residues. Germline-derived CDR1 and CDR2 are SEHNR and FQNEAQ (reference sequence). The CDR3 loop reads CASSFLLTGDTGGLFF. The CDR3 DNA sequence: TGTGCCAGCAGCTTCCTTTTGACCGGGGACACCGGGGGGCTGTTTTTT.

This chain joins TRBV6-5 and TRBJ2-3; 7 bases map to TRBD2. Per the germline V gene, CDR1 is MNHEY and CDR2 is SVGAGI. This CDR3 contains 16 residues. V lost 6 bases to trimming and J lost 2 bases; unmatched junction nucleotides: 11. CDR3 loop: CASSPTLAGVTDTQYF. In DNA form, the CDR3 reads TGTGCCAGCAGCCCCACCCTGGCGGGGGTCACAGATACGCAGTATTTT.

This clonotype was seen many times. The gene calls are TRBV12-3 or TRBV12-4 and TRBJ2-5; no firm D call. This CDR3 comprises 13 residues. The V end was cut by 5 bases, the J end by 3 bases, with 10 bases between. The CDR3 is CASSLASEETQYF. The CDR3 DNA sequence: TGTGCCAGCAGTCTGGCGTCGGAAGAGACCCAGTACTTC.

CDR3 coding DNA: TGTGCCAGCAGTCCTCCGGACGACTACGAGCAGTACTTC. Protein sequence: CASSPPDDYEQYF. The rearrangement uses TRBV28 and TRBJ2-7; D is unresolved. The CDR3 is made up of 13 amino acids. Germline V lookup: CDR1 MDHEN, CDR2 SYDVKM. The V end lost 5 bases, the J end lost 3 bases, and 11 bases lay between the germline ends.

This clonotype was observed at least ten times. The V and J genes are TRBV4-1 and TRBJ1-5, with D unclear. V dropped 0 bases and J dropped 3 bases, with 6 bases sitting between them. The CDR3 sequence is 14 residues long. In germline, CDR1 is MGHRA, CDR2 YSYEKL. In nucleotides, the CDR3 is TGCGCCAGCAGCCAAGAACAGAACAATCAGCCCCAGCATTTT. Translated, it gives CASSQEQNNQPQHF.

There are a few counts of this clonotype. V is TRBV6-5 and J is TRBJ1-1; D unresolved. V was shortened by 4 bases and J by 1 base, with 10 bases between the two germline ends. The length of the CDR3 is 14 residues. The germline CDR1 and CDR2 sequences are MNHEY and SVGAGI. As DNA, the CDR3 is TGTGCCAGCAGTTGGGGAAATTCGAACACTGAAGCTTTCTTT. It translates to CASSWGNSNTEAFF.

The chain carries TRBV2 and TRBJ2-1; 7 bases align to TRBD2. The germline V gene has CDR1 SNHLY and CDR2 FYNNEI. This CDR3 comprises 15 residues. V shed 7 bases, J shed 2 bases, and the junction held 8 bases outside the gene matches. The CDR3 DNA follows: TGTGCCAGCACCCTCGGGGGAGGGACCTACAATGAGCAGTTCTTC. This gives the protein CASTLGGGTYNEQFF.

Many counts were recorded for this clonotype. This sequence joins TRBV19 and TRBJ2-1; TRBD1 or TRBD2 may be the D gene (5 bases each). Trimming stripped 6 bases from V and 3 bases from J, with 12 bases between. This CDR3 comprises 14 residues. Germline CDR1 reads LNHDA; CDR2 reads SQIVND (reference sequence). The CDR3 region has the DNA TGTGCCAGTAGCGCCGGGGCGAACTACAATGAGCAGTTCTTC. It specifies CASSAGANYNEQFF.

This clonotype was counted only a few times. The chain has TRBV10-3 and TRBJ2-7; D gene ambiguous. V dropped 7 bases and J dropped 2 bases, with 9 bases sitting between them. CDR1 is ENHRY and CDR2 is SYGVKD in the germline V gene. CDR3 size: 12 residues. Here the CDR3 DNA reads TGTGCCATCATGGACCGTACCTACGAGCAGTACTTC. This gives the protein CAIMDRTYEQYF.

This clonotype was detected only a few times. The chain employs TRBV28 and TRBJ2-7; TRBD1 aligns across 9 bases. Unmatched junction bases numbered 8, after V lost 4 bases and J lost 4 bases. This CDR3 has 15 residues. Germline CDR1 is MDHEN and CDR2 is SYDVKM. CDR3 nucleotides: TGTGCCAGCAGTTCGACCGACAGGGGGGGTTACGAGCAGTACTTC. Protein sequence: CASSSTDRGGYEQYF.

This clonotype was seen ten or more times. The rearrangement links TRBV7-2 to TRBJ1-2; 7 bases line up with TRBD1. Germline loops: CDR1 SGHTA, CDR2 FQGNSA. The length of the CDR3 is 16 residues. Losses at the gene ends were 5 bases for V and 8 bases for J; bases not matched to a gene: 17. CDR3 DNA sequence: TGTGCCAGCAGCCCTAAAGGAGACACAGGGGTTGTGGGCTACACCTTC. The encoded protein is CASSPKGDTGVVGYTF.

V is TRBV13 and J is TRBJ2-1; D unclear. CDR1 is PRHDT and CDR2 is FYEKMQ in the germline V gene (reference sequence). The CDR3 extends over 12 amino acids. V lost 6 bases and J 6 bases, leaving 9 bases between the germline ends. In DNA form, the CDR3 reads TGTGCCAGCAGACACCAATTCAATGAGCAGTTCTTC. Protein product: CASRHQFNEQFF.

Of note for this clonotype: Compared with germline, one end of the junction differs, possibly owing to a read error. The chain joins TRBV12-3 or TRBV12-4 to TRBJ1-1; D unresolved. The CDR3 has 14 residues. This CDR3 is CASSLNNMNTVAFF. CDR3 sequence (DNA): TGTGCCAGCAGTTTAAACAACATGAACACTGTAGCTTTCTTT.

The V gene is TRBV29-1, the J gene TRBJ1-1; a possible D gene is TRBD1 (6 bases). CDR1 is SQVTM, CDR2 ANQGSEA, per germline. CDR3 length: 12 amino acids. V was shortened by 7 bases and J by 3 bases, with 12 bases between the two germline ends. The CDR3 here is CSEQGSDTEAFF. As DNA, the CDR3 is TGCAGCGAGCAGGGGTCGGACACTGAAGCTTTCTTT.

The chain combines TRBV7-2 with TRBJ2-1; D is ambiguous. The V and J ends lost 4 bases and 9 bases respectively, with 13 bases between them. Germline CDR1 is SGHTA and CDR2 is FQGNSA. This CDR3 contains 13 residues. The CDR3: CASSSLWTGEQFF. The CDR3 nucleotides read TGTGCCAGCAGCTCCCTCTGGACCGGTGAGCAGTTCTTC.

A few counts support this clonotype. The chain is built from TRBV20-1 and TRBJ2-1; 9 nucleotides line up with TRBD2. V gave up 0 bases and J gave up 5 bases; unmatched junction bases: 11. Germline loops: CDR1 DFQATT, CDR2 SNEGSKA (reference sequence). This CDR3 contains 17 residues. The CDR3 loop is CSARDRWRSGGNNEQFF. The CDR3 coding sequence is TGCAGTGCTAGAGATCGGTGGCGTAGCGGGGGAAACAATGAGCAGTTCTTC.

This clonotype was counted many times. The chain links TRBV7-2 to TRBJ2-1; TRBD1 aligns across 8 bases. From germline, CDR1 is SGHTA and CDR2 FQGNSA. With V trimmed by 5 bases and J by 5 bases, 14 bases remained unmatched. CDR3 size: 17 residues. The CDR3 sequence is CASSAEDRGLRHNEQFF. The CDR3 nucleotides are TGTGCCAGCAGCGCTGAAGACAGGGGCTTGAGGCACAATGAGCAGTTCTTC. The variable domain in full, completed from reference TRBV7-2 and TRBJ2-1, reads GAGVSQSPSNKVTEKGKDVELRCDPISGHTALYWYRQSLGQGLEFLIYFQGNSAPDKSGLPSDRFSAERTGGSVSTLTIQRTQQEDSAVYLCASSAEDRGLRHNEQFFGPGTRLTVL.

V gene TRBV27 combines with J gene TRBJ1-1; perhaps TRBD1 as D (5 bases). Germline assignment: CDR1 MNHEY and CDR2 SMNVEV (reference sequence). The length of the CDR3 is 15 residues. Trimming shortened V by 1 base and J by 4 bases, and 13 bases separated the two germline ends. For the CDR3, the DNA is TGTGCCAGCAGTTTATATGGGCGGGGGGGCACTGAAGCTTTCTTT. Amino acid sequence: CASSLYGRGGTEAFF.

This clonotype was seen at least ten times. CDR3 region: CASSERDNTEAFF. The CDR3 DNA reads TGTGCCAGCAGTGAGAGAGACAACACTGAAGCTTTCTTT. This chain links TRBV6-1 with TRBJ1-1; D gene ambiguous. V was shortened by 3 bases and J by 2 bases, with 7 bases between the two germline ends. This CDR3 contains 13 residues. Germline-derived CDR1 and CDR2 are MNHNS and SASEGT.

The table lists this clonotype with a few counts. V gene TRBV6-2 or TRBV6-3 combines with J gene TRBJ1-1; D uncertain. V shed 2 bases and J shed 5 bases, with 12 bases lying between them. Germline V CDR1 and CDR2: MNHEY, SVGEGT. The CDR3 contains 14 residues. CDR3 residues: CASSYGFRMTEAFF. CDR3 DNA: TGTGCCAGCAGTTACGGTTTCCGGATGACTGAAGCTTTCTTT.

The chain couples TRBV14 to TRBJ1-2, with 7 bases matching TRBD1. CDR3 length: 15 amino acids. The J segment lost 0 bases and the V segment lost 4 bases, leaving 5 bases of the junction unmatched. The germline CDR1 and CDR2 sequences are SGHDN and FVKESK. Written as DNA, the CDR3 is TGTGCCAGCAGCCGGGGACAGTCTTCTAACTATGGCTACACCTTC. It encodes CASSRGQSSNYGYTF.

Details on this clonotype: A much larger clone is a single base away; this may be a read error. The chain combines TRBV7-6 with TRBJ1-2; D uncertain. The CDR3 has 13 residues. Trimming cost V 5 bases and J 3 bases, with 10 bases left between them. Germline V lookup: CDR1 SGHVS, CDR2 FNYEAQ. DNA of the CDR3: TGTGCCAGCAGCGAGGACGGTTACTATGGCTACACCTTC. Translation: CASSEDGYYGYTF.

The CDR3 loop is CASSQGFTGPNQPQHF. The CDR3 coding sequence is TGCGCCAGCAGCCAAGGTTTTACAGGCCCCAATCAGCCCCAGCATTTT. V is TRBV4-1 and J is TRBJ1-5; D might be TRBD1 (5 bases). The CDR3 consists of 16 residues. Trimming left V 1 base short and J 3 bases short, with 13 bases between. Germline CDR1 reads MGHRA; CDR2 reads YSYEKL.

This clonotype was recorded a few times. The chain uses TRBV7-2 and TRBJ2-5, with 8 bases that match TRBD2. V lost 2 bases and J lost 5; bases outside the gene matches: 13. CDR1 and CDR2 from the germline V gene are SGHTA and FQGNSA. The CDR3 spans 17 residues. As DNA, the CDR3 is TGTGCCAGCAGCTTAAACTTCGGGGGGGGGGGCTTGGAGACCCAGTACTTC. It is translated as CASSLNFGGGGLETQYF.

This clonotype was counted only a few times. DNA for the CDR3: TGTGCCAGCAGCTCCGGACTAGCGGGGACCGATGAGCAGTTCTTC. Translation: CASSSGLAGTDEQFF. The chain carries TRBV7-9 and TRBJ2-1, with 12 bases lining up with TRBD2. V shed 4 bases and J 8 bases; nucleotides not matched to a gene: 6. CDR1 is SEHNR, CDR2 FQNEAQ, per germline (reference sequence). The CDR3 covers 15 residues.

This clonotype came up many times. The chain recombines TRBV28 with TRBJ1-2; D is perhaps TRBD1 (5 bases). Trimming stripped 7 bases from V and 4 bases from J, with 16 bases between. Germline CDR1 and CDR2: MDHEN and SYDVKM. The CDR3 is 14 amino acids. CDR3 sequence (DNA): TGTGCCAGCACCTACGGGAAGGGGAGCTATGGCTACACCTTC. Translated: CASTYGKGSYGYTF.